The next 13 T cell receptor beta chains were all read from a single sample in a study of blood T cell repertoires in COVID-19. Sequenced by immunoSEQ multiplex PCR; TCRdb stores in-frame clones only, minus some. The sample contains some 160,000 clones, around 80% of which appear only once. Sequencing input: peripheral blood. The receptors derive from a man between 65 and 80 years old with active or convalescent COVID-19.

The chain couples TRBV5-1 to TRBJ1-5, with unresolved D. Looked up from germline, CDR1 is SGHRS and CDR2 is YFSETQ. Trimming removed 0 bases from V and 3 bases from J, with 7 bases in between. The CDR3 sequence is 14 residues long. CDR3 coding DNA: TGCGCCAGCAGCTTGGATAATCCCAATCAGCCCCAGCATTTT. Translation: CASSLDNPNQPQHF.

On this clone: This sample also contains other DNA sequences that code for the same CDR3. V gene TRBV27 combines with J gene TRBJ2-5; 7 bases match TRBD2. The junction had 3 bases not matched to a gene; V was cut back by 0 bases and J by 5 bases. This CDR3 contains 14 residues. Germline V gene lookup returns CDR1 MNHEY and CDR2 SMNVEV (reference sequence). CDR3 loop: CASSLSSGWETQYF. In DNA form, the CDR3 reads TGTGCCAGCAGTTTATCTAGCGGGTGGGAGACCCAGTACTTC.

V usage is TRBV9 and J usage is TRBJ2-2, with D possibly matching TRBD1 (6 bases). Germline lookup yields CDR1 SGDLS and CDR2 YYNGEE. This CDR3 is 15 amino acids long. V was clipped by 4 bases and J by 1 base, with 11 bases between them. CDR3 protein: CASSPTGLNTGELFF. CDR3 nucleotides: TGTGCCAGCAGCCCGACAGGATTGAACACCGGGGAGCTGTTTTTT.

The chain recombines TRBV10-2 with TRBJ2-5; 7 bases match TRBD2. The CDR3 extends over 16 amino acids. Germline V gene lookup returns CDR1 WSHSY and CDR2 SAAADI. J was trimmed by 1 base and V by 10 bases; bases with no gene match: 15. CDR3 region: CATPPGGLVGQETQYF. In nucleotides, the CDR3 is TGCGCCACCCCCCCCGGGGGGTTAGTCGGCCAAGAGACCCAGTACTTC.

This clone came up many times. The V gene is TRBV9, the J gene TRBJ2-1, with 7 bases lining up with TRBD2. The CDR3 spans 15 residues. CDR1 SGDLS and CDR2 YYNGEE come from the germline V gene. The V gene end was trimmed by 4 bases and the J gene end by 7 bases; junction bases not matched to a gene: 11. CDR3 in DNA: TGTGCCAGCAGCTCGTCCGGACTAGTAGGGAATGAGCAGTTCTTC. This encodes CASSSSGLVGNEQFF.

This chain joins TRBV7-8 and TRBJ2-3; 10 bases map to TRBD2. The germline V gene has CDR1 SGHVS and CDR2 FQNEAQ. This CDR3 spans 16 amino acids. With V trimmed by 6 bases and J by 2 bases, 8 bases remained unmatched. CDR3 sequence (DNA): TGTGCCAGCAGACACAAGCGGGAGGGAAACACAGATACGCAGTATTTT. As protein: CASRHKREGNTDTQYF.

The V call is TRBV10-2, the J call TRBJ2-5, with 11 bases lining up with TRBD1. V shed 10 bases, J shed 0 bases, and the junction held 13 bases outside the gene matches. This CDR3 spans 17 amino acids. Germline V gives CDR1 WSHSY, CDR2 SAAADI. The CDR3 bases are TGCGCCACCCTCCAGGGACAGGGGGTTCAGTACCAAGAGACCCAGTACTTC. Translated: CATLQGQGVQYQETQYF.

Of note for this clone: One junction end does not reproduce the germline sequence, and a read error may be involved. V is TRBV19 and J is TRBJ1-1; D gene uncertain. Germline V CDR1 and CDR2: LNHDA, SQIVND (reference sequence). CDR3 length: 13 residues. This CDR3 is CASSRAPNAEAFF. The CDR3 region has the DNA TGTGCCAGTAGTCGCGCCCCGAACGCTGAAGCTTTCTTT.

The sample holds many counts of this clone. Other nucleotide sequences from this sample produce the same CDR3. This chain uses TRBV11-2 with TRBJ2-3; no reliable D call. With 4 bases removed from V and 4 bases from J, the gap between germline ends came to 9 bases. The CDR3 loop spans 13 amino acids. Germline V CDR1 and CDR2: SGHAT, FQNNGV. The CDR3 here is CASSSPGPDTQYF. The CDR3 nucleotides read TGTGCCAGCAGCTCCCCGGGTCCAGATACGCAGTATTTT.

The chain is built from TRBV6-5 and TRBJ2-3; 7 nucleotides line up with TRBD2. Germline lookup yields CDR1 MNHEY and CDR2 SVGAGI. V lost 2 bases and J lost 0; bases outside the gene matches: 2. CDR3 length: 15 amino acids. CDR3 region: CASSYGGGSTDTQYF. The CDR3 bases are TGTGCCAGCAGTTACGGCGGGGGTAGCACAGATACGCAGTATTTT.

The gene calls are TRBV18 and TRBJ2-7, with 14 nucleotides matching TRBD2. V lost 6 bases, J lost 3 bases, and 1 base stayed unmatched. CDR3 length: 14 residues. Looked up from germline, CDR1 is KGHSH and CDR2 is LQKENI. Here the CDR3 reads CASSGTSGSYEQYF. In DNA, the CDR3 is TGTGCCAGCTCCGGGACTAGCGGGAGCTACGAGCAGTACTTC.

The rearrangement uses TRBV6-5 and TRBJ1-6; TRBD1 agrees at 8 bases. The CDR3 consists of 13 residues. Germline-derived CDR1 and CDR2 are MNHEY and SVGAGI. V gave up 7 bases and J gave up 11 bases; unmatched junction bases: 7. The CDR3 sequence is CASIGTGWTPLHF. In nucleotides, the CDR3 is TGTGCCAGCATCGGGACAGGATGGACACCCCTCCACTTT.

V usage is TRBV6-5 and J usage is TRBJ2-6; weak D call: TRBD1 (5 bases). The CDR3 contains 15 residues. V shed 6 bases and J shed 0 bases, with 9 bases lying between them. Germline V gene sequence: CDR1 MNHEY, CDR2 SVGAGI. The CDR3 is CASRRQFSGANVLTF. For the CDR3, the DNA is TGTGCCAGCAGACGACAGTTCTCTGGGGCCAACGTCCTGACTTTC.